This T cell receptor (beta chain) was sequenced for a study of cytomegalovirus exposure and HLA in healthy donors (dated by TCRdb to 2015 to 2018). About the investigation overall: According to a later analysis, one platform produced both the roughly 120 validation repertoires and the 720 or so repertoires of the first cohort. In addition to the first cohort of approximately 650 subjects, a separate validation cohort of approximately 130 different subjects was used. To predict cytomegalovirus infection status, the study combined high-throughput TCR immunosequencing, statistical association of individual TCRs with disease status, and machine learning. The study aimed to test whether signatures of past pathogen exposure could be identified by cataloging public T cell receptors.

Here is what the overall study found, with its caveats: In both the original and validation cohorts, the classifier was reported to diagnose cytomegalovirus status with high specificity and sensitivity. Of the cluster scores, 90% to 95% were above 0 in a later analysis, which found that TCRs clustered in the first cohort also tended to co-occur in the 95 to 150 validation repertoires. Most TCR sequences were observed very rarely across donors, whereas some public TCRs were present in many individuals. The authors suggested that the approach could potentially be generalized to other disease states and immunological phenotypes. In vitro tests confirmed that a few of the cytomegalovirus-associated TCR beta chains recognize cytomegalovirus antigens. The study gave a list of around 170 TCR beta chains associated with cytomegalovirus. All 120 or so repertoires were used to score co-occurrence in the validation cohort in a later analysis, because that analysis had no HLA typing for the cohort.

Separate from the roughly 650-subject first cohort, the validation cohort of about 130 subjects was the group to which the donors belonged. Regarding this clone: The specificity of this receptor is unknown. Base-call qualities are not available, and no considerably larger clone is one nucleotide away.

Library preparation used the immunoSEQ multiplex PCR assay. Per the original workflow: A statistical classification framework was built to diagnose cytomegalovirus status from the catalog of TCR beta chain sequences. The clones in this table, taken by TCRdb from immuneACCESS, are in-frame only. Not every clone is retained; where verified, under half of the shortfall comes from an unresolved V gene, and the cause of the rest is unknown. That table supplies the V and J calls and clone size; D and trimming were determined from the DNA. For this sample there are more than 120,000 clones; 87% appear just once. About 4.9% of the sample is in the top ten clones. The germline V gene supplies CDR1 SGHRS and CDR2 YFSETQ. Trimming removed 7 bases from V and 6 bases from J, leaving 14 bases between the germline ends. The CDR3 measures 12 amino acids from cysteine to phenylalanine. Kept here is only the CDR3 DNA, which spans 36 bases and is read in frame from base 1.

The sequenced sample was PBMCs. This TCR was sampled from a man between 18 and 35 years old in good health and CMV-seropositive. The chain links TRBV5-1 with TRBJ2-7; D gene: possibly TRBD2, on 6 matching bases. The base sequence is TGCGCCAGCGGAAGGGAGGCAGGCGAGCAGTACTTC. Translated, it reads CASGREAGEQYF.